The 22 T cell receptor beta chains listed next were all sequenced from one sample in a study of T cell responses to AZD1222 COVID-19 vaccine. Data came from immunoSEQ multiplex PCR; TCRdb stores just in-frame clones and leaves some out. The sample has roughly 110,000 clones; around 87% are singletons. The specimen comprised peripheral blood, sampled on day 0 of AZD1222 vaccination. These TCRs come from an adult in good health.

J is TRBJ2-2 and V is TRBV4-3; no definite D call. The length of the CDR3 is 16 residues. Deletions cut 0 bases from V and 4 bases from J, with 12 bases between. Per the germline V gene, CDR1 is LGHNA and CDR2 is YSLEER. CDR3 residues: CASSQDVAPATGELFF. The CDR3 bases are TGCGCCAGCAGCCAAGATGTGGCTCCCGCCACCGGGGAGCTGTTTTTT.

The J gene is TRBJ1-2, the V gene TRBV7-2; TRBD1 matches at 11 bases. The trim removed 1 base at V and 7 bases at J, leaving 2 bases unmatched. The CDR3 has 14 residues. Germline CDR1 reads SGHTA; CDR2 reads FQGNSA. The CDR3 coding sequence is TGTGCCAGCAGCTTAGGTGGGACAGGGGGTGGCTACACCTTC. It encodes CASSLGGTGGGYTF. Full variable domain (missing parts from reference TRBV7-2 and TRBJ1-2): GAGVSQSPSNKVTEKGKDVELRCDPISGHTALYWYRQSLGQGLEFLIYFQGNSAPDKSGLPSDRFSAERTGGSVSTLTIQRTQQEDSAVYLCASSLGGTGGGYTFGSGTRLTVV.

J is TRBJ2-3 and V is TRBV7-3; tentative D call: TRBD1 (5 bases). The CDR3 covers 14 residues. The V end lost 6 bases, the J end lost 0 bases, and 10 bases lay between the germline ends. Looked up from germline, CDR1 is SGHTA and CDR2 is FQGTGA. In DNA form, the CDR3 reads TGTGCCAGCAGTCGGACACCAAGCACAGATACGCAGTATTTT. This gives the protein CASSRTPSTDTQYF.

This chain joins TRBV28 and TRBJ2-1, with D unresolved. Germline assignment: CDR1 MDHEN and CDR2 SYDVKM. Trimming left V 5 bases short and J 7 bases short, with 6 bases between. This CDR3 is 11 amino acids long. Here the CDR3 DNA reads TGTGCCAGCAGTCTGACGAATGAGCAGTTCTTC. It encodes CASSLTNEQFF.

The CDR3 protein is CASNTGNSNQPQHF. The CDR3 DNA sequence: TGTGCCAGCAATACAGGGAATAGCAATCAGCCCCAGCATTTT. The rearrangement joins TRBV6-6 to TRBJ1-5, with a tentative D call TRBD1 (6 bases). V lost 7 bases and J lost 0, with 10 bases in between. This CDR3 has 14 residues. CDR1 is MNHNY and CDR2 is SVGAGI in the germline V gene (reference sequence).

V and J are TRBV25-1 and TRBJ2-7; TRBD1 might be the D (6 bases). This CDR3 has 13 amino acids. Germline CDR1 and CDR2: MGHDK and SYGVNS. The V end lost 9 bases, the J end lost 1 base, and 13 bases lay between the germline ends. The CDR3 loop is CARITGISYEQYF. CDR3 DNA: TGTGCCAGGATTACAGGGATTTCCTACGAGCAGTACTTC.

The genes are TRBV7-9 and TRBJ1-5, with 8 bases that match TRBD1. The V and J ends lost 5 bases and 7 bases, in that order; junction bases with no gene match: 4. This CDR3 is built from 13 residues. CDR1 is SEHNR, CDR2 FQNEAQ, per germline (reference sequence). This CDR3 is CASSRTGNQPQHF. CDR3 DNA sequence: TGTGCCAGCAGCCGGACAGGGAACCAGCCCCAGCATTTT.

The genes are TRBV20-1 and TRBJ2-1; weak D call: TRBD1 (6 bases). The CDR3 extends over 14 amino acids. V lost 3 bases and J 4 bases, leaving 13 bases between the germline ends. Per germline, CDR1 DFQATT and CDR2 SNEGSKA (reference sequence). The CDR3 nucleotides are TGCAGTGCTAGTAGGGGACATAGTTACAATGAGCAGTTCTTC. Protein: CSASRGHSYNEQFF.

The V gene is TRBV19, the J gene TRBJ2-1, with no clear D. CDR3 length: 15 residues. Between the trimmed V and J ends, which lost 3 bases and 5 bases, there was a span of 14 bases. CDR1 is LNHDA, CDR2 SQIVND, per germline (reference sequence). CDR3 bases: TGTGCCAGTAGTATTTCGGGCCCGGCACACAATGAGCAGTTCTTC. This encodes CASSISGPAHNEQFF.

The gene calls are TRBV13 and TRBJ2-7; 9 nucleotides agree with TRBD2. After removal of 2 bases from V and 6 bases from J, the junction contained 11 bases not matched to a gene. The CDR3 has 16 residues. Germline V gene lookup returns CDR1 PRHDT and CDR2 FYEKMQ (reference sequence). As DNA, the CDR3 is TGTGCCAGCAGCTTACGGGGTAGCGGGAGAGGGAGCGAGCAGTACTTC. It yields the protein CASSLRGSGRGSEQYF.

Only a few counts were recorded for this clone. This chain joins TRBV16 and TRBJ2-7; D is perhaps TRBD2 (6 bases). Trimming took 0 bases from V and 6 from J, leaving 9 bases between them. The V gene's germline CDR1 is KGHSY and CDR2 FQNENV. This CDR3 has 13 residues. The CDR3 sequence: CASSQSGGGEQYF. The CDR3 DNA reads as TGTGCCAGCAGCCAATCGGGAGGCGGCGAGCAGTACTTC.

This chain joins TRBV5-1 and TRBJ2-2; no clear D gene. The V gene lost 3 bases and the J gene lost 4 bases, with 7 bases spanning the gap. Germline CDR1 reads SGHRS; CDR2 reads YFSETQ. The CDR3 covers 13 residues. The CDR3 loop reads CASSSTLTGELFF. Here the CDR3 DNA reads TGCGCCAGCAGCTCGACACTCACCGGGGAGCTGTTTTTT.

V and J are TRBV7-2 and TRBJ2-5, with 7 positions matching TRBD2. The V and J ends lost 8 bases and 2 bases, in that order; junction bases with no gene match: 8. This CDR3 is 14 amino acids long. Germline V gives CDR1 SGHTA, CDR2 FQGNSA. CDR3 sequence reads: CASRRGGVQETQYF. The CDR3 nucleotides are TGTGCCAGCCGCCGTGGGGGGGTTCAAGAGACCCAGTACTTC. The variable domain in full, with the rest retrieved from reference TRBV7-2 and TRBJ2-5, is GAGVSQSPSNKVTEKGKDVELRCDPISGHTALYWYRQSLGQGLEFLIYFQGNSAPDKSGLPSDRFSAERTGGSVSTLTIQRTQQEDSAVYLCASRRGGVQETQYFGPGTRLLVL.

The DNA of the CDR3 is TGCGCCAGCAGCTTGGCGGAGAGGGATACGCAGTATTTT. This sequence encodes CASSLAERDTQYF. V gene TRBV5-1 combines with J gene TRBJ2-3; no clear D. This CDR3 is built from 13 residues. Germline CDR1 and CDR2: SGHRS and YFSETQ. V gave up 0 bases and J gave up 6 bases, with 8 bases separating them.

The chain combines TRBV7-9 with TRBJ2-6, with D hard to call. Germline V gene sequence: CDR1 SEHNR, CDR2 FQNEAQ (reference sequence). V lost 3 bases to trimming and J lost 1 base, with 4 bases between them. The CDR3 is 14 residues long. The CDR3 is CASSLDSGANVLTF. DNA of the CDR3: TGTGCCAGCAGCTTGGATTCTGGGGCCAACGTCCTGACTTTC.

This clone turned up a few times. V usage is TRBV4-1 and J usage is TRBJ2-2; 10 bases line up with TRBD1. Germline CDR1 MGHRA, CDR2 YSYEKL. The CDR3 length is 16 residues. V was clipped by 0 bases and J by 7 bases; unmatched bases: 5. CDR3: CASSQDGTGEDGELFF. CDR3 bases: TGCGCCAGCAGCCAAGATGGGACAGGGGAGGACGGGGAGCTGTTTTTT.

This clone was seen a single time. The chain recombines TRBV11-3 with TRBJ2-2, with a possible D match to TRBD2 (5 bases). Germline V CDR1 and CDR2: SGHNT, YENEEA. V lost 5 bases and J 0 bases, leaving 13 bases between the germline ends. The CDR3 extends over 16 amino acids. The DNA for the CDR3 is TGTGCCAGCAGCCTCTGGCGGCGGGCGAACACCGGGGAGCTGTTTTTT. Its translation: CASSLWRRANTGELFF. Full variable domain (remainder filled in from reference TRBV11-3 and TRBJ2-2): EAGVVQSPRYKIIEKKQPVAFWCNPISGHNTLYWYLQNLGQGPELLIRYENEEAVDDSQLPKDRFSAERLKGVDSTLKIQPAELGDSAVYLCASSLWRRANTGELFFGEGSRLTVL.

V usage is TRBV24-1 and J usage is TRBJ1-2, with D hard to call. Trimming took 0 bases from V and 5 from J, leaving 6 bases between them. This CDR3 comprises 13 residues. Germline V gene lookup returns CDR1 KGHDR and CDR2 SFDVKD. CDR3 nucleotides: TGTGCCACCAGTGATTTGACTGGGTATGGCTACACCTTC. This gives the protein CATSDLTGYGYTF.

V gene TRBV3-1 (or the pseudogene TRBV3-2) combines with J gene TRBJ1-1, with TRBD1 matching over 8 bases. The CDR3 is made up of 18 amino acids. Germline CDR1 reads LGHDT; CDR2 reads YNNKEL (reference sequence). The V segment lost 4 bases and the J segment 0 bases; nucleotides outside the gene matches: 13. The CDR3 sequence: CASSPFRPGGGLNTEAFF. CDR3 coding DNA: TGTGCCAGCAGCCCTTTTCGTCCAGGGGGCGGACTGAACACTGAAGCTTTCTTT.

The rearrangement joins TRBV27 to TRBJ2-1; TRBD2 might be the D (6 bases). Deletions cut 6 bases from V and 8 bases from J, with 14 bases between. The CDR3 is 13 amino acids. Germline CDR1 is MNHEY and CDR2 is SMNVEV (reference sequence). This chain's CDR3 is CASRDGGVDEQFF. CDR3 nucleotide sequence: TGTGCCAGCAGGGATGGCGGGGTGGATGAGCAGTTCTTC.

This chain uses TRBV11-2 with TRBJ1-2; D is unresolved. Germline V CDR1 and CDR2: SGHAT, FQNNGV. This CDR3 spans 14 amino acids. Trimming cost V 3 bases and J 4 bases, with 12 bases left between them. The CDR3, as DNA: TGTGCCAGCAGCTTTTCCCGGGAGAGCTATGGCTACACCTTC. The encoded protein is CASSFSRESYGYTF.

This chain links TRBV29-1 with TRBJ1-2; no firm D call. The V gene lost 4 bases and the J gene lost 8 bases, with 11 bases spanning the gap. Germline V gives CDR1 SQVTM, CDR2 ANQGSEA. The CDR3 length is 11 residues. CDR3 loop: CSVGPSGGYTF. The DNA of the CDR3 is TGCAGCGTTGGGCCCTCGGGAGGCTACACCTTC.